This TCR beta chain was retrieved from a study of T cell responses to AZD1222 COVID-19 vaccine. Notes on the study in general: Clonal diversity may have been underestimated in mostly white British donors.

For this clone: Its cognate antigen is unknown.

The table came from immunoSEQ multiplex PCR; TCRdb's copy has only in-frame clones and leaves some out. The repertoire holds 200,000 or so clones, about 93% seen once, with less than 1.2% in the top ten. Germline lookup yields CDR1 SGDLS and CDR2 YYNGEE. Unmatched junction bases numbered 2, after V lost 1 base and J lost 1 base. The length of the CDR3 is 15 residues. V is TRBV9 and J is TRBJ1-1; 9 nucleotides line up with TRBD1. Sequenced material: peripheral blood, taken 28 days after the second AZD1222 dose. The clonotype comes from an adult who received the AZD1222 COVID-19 vaccine. The CDR3 DNA reads as TGTGCCAGCAGCGTAAGGGACAGGGAGAACACTGAAGCTTTCTTT. It yields the protein CASSVRDRENTEAFF.